This TCR beta chain was sequenced during a study of T cells in Graves' hyperthyroidism and ophthalmopathy. Study as a whole: It was at initial diagnosis, before any treatment, that peripheral blood was collected.

A few counts support this clonotype. TCR beta CDR3 regions were amplified from RNA. A set of HTBI primers served as the primers for a first-round RT-PCR of the TCR CDR3. TCRdb re-called the multiplex PCR reads through MiXCR, storing one row per CDR3 protein. The data contain around 450,000 distinct CDR3 sequences, around a sixth of them seen just once; the ten biggest clones take up approximately 14%. Germline V gene sequence: CDR1 MNHEY, CDR2 SVGAGI. The CDR3 covers 14 residues. Between the trimmed V and J ends, which lost 7 bases and 0 bases, there was a span of 12 bases. The rearrangement joins TRBV6-5 to TRBJ1-2; D ambiguous. The receptor was isolated from a woman younger than 35 with Graves' hyperthyroidism. Sequenced input: blood. The CDR3 loop reads CASIGVEANYGYTF. Here the CDR3 DNA reads TGTGCCAGCATTGGTGTAGAGGCTAACTATGGCTACACCTTC.